The source of this T cell receptor (beta chain) is a study of T cells in Graves' hyperthyroidism and ophthalmopathy. Study at large: Prior to any treatment, at the point of initial diagnosis, peripheral blood was collected. General study results and limits: Clonotypes that were expanded in thyroid above 0.001 mostly appeared in blood too. The model predicted ophthalmopathy a median around 6.5 months before onset.

This CDR3 has 19 residues. Germline CDR1 and CDR2: SGDLS and YYNGEE. V gave up 0 bases and J gave up 2 bases; unmatched junction bases: 9. In the case of this clonotype: The antigen is not known. Given a much more abundant clone one base away, this may be a read error.

It was RNA transcripts that yielded the amplified TCR beta CDR3 regions. The TCR CDR3 was amplified in a first-round RT-PCR using the HTBI primer set. TCRdb re-analysed the multiplex PCR reads in MiXCR, keeping a single row per CDR3 protein. The data hold hundreds of thousands of distinct CDR3 sequences, with around a third observed a single time. The source material was blood. The V and J genes are TRBV9 and TRBJ2-6, with 9 nucleotides matching TRBD1. The TCR comes from a middle-aged woman with Graves' hyperthyroidism. CDR3 sequence reads: CASSVVPGQGPPGANVLTF. The CDR3 coding sequence is TGTGCCAGCAGCGTAGTTCCGGGACAGGGCCCTCCTGGGGCCAACGTCCTGACTTTC.